This T cell receptor beta chain appears in the sequencing data of a study of T-cell reconstitution after alpha-beta-depleted transplantation in children listed by TCRdb under 2016. Notes on the research overall: Using TCR repertoire profiling, the study quantitatively followed how T-cell immune reconstitution unfolded in children after TCRalphabeta/CD19-depleted allogeneic hematopoietic cell transplantation. What the authors observed across the whole study: In some patients, the high TCRbeta diversity seen at day 60 was put down to recipient T cells and intrathymic progenitors that had survived conditioning. About two months after transplant, the apparently early recovery of alphabetaT-cell counts reportedly depended on just several hundred clones that had expanded rapidly and came from non-depleted graft cells. Over subsequent months, a decline in hyperexpanded clone frequencies was noted, and after one year, T-cell counts and TCRbeta diversity were mostly ascribed to newly produced T cells.

A word on this clonotype: Its antigen remains undetermined. No clone much larger than this one lies a single base away; base qualities are absent.

Reading the label with the study, this specimen's treatment or condition is: allogeneic hematopoietic cell transplantation with graft depleted of TCRalphabeta T cells and CD19 B cells. Transplant recipients were children who received TCRalphabeta/CD19-depleted allogeneic hematopoietic cell grafts. Trimming takes 4 bases from V and 2 bases from J, and the germline ends sit 12 bases apart. Per the germline V gene, MNHEY is the CDR1 and SVGEGT is the CDR2. The CDR3 sequence holds 15 residues, the cysteine and phenylalanine included. This entry keeps only the CDR3 DNA: 45 bases, framed from base 1. Libraries were made using PCR. This sample was sequenced with an Illumina HiSeq 2500. Molecular barcoding was employed in the preparation of TCR libraries, with unique molecular identifiers being used to normalize TCRbeta repertoire quantification. Starting from the raw public reads, TCRdb applied fastp trimming at Q25, assembled clones with MiXCR and retained in-frame beta chains. Rows with one shared CDR3 protein collapse into an entry with the most common genes and DNA. Counted in this sample were hundreds of thousands of distinct CDR3 sequences; around 16% of them appeared once. The ten largest make up just under 30% of the sample.

The sample consisted of PBMCs, mostly from graft donor cells, taken 360 days after TCRalphabeta/CD19-depleted stem cell transplant. This sequence was found in a boy less than two years old who had a stem cell transplant for Wiskott-Aldrich syndrome, so the T cells may come from the graft donor. Recombination linked TRBV6-2 or TRBV6-3 to TRBJ2-1; the D gene is perhaps TRBD2, from 6 matching bases. The DNA is TGTGCCAGCAGTTGGAATCGGGGGACCTACAATGAGCAGTTCTTC. This encodes CASSWNRGTYNEQFF.